This TCR beta chain was sequenced in a study of T cell responses to AZD1222 COVID-19 vaccine. Study-level findings and limits: Among the donors, most were white British and more were female, and clonal diversity was possibly underestimated. When two AZD1222 doses had been given, Spike-specific TCR breadth and depth rose.

Germline V gives CDR1 GTSNPN, CDR2 SVGIG (reference sequence). CDR3 length: 15 amino acids. Trimming pared 3 bases from V and 0 bases from J, leaving 12 bases between. A remark on this clone: The antigen is not known.

The table came from immunoSEQ multiplex PCR; TCRdb's copy has only in-frame clones and leaves some out. The sample includes some 65,000 clones, 79% seen only once; the top ten take about a quarter. The V call is TRBV30, the J call TRBJ1-5, with D possibly matching TRBD1 (6 bases). Sequences were derived from peripheral blood, sampled on day 0 of MenACWY control vaccination. This receptor was identified in an adult in good health. The CDR3 nucleotides read TGTGCCTGGAGCGCTACAGGGTATAGCAATCAGCCCCAGCATTTT. Protein sequence: CAWSATGYSNQPQHF.